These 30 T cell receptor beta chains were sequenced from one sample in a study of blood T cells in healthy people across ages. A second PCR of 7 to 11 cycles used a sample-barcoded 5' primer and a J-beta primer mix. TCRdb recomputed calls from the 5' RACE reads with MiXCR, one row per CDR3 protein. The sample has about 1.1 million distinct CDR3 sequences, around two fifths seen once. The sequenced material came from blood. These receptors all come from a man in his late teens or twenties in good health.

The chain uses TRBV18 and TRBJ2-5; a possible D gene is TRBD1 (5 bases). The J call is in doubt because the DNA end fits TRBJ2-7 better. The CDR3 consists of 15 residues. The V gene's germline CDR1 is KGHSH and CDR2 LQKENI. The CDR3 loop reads CASSLGAGVPYEQYF. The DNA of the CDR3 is TGTGCCAGCTCCTTAGGGGCTGGGGTCCCCTACGAGCAGTACTTC.

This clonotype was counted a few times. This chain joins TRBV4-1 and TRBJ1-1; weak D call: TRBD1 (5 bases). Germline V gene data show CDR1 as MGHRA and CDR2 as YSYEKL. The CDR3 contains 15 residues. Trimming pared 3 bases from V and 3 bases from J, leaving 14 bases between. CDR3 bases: TGCGCCAGCAGCCAGGGACCGGCGGCGGACACTGAAGCTTTCTTT. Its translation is CASSQGPAADTEAFF.

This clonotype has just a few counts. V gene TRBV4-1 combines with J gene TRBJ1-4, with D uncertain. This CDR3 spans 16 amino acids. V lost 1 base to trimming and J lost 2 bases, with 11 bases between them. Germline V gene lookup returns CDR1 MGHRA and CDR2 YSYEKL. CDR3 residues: CASSQVGLQTNEKLFF. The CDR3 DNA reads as TGCGCCAGCAGCCAAGTAGGGCTCCAGACTAATGAAAAACTGTTTTTT.

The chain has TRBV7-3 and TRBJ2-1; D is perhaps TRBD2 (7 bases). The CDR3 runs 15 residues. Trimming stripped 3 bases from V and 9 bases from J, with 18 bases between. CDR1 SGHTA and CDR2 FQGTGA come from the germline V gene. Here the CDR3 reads CASSFRGGAIGEQFF. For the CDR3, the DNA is TGTGCCAGCAGCTTTAGGGGGGGGGCCATCGGTGAGCAGTTCTTC. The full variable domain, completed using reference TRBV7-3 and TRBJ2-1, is GAGVSQTPSNKVTEKGKYVELRCDPISGHTALYWYRQSLGQGPEFLIYFQGTGAADDSGLPNDRFFAVRPEGSVSTLKIQRTERGDSAVYLCASSFRGGAIGEQFFGPGTRLTVL.

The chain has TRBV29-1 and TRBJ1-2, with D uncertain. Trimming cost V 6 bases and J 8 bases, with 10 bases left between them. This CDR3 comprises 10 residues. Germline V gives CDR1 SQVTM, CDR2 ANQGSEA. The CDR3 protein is CSVLTGGYTF. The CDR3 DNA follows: TGCAGCGTCCTAACGGGGGGCTACACCTTC.

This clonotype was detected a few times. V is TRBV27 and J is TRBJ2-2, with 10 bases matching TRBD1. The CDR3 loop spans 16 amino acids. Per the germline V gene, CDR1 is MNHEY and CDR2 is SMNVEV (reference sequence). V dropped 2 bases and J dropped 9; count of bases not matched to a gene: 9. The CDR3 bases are TGTGCCAGCAGTTTACACCGGGACAGGGGTTTTAGGGAGCTGTTTTTT. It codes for CASSLHRDRGFRELFF.

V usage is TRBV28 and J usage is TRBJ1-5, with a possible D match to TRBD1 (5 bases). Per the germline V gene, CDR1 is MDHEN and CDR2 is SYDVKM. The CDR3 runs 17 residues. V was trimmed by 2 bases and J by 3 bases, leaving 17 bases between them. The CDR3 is CASSLILWQGNNQPQHF. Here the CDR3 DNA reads TGTGCCAGCAGTTTAATCCTCTGGCAGGGAAACAATCAGCCCCAGCATTTT. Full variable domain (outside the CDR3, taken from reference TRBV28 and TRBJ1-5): DVKVTQSSRYLVKRTGEKVFLECVQDMDHENMFWYRQDPGLGLRLIYFSYDVKMKEKGDIPEGYSVSREKKERFSLILESASTNQTSMYLCASSLILWQGNNQPQHFGDGTRLSIL.

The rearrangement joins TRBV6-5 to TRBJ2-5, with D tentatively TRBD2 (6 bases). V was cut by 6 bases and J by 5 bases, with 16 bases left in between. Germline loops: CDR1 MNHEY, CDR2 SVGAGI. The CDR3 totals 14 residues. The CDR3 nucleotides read TGTGCCAGCAGCCCCGAACATGGGGGGGAGACCCAGTACTTC. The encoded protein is CASSPEHGGETQYF.

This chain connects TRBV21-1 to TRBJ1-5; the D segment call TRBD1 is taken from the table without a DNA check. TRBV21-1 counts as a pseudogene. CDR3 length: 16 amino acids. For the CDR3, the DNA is TGTGCCAGCAGCGACCGAGGACAGGGGAAAAACCAGCCCCAGCATTTT. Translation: CASSDRGQGKNQPQHF.

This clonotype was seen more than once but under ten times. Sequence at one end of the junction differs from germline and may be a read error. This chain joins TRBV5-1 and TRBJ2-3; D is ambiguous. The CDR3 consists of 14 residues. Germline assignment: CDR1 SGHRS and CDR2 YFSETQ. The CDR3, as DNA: TGTGCCAGCAGTCCTGGTATCTCCACAGATACGCAGTATTTT. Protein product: CASSPGISTDTQYF.

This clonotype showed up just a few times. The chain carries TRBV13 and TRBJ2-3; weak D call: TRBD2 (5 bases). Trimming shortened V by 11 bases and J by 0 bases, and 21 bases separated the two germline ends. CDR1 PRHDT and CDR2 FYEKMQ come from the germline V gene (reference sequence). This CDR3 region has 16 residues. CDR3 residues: CASIWTGRASTDTQYF. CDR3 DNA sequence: TGTGCCTCTATCTGGACTGGAAGGGCCAGCACAGATACGCAGTATTTT.

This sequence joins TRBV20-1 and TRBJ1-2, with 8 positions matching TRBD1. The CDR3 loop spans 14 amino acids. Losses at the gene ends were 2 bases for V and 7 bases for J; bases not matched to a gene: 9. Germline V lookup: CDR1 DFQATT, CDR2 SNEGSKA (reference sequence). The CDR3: CSARTGTGQGGYTF. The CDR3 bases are TGCAGTGCTAGAACGGGGACAGGACAGGGTGGCTACACCTTC.

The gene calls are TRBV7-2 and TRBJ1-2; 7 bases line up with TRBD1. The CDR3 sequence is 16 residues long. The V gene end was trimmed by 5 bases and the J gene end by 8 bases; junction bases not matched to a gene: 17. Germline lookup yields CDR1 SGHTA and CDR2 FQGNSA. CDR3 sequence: CASSLPKGQTSRGYTF. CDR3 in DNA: TGTGCCAGCAGCCTTCCAAAGGGACAGACGAGTAGGGGCTACACCTTC.

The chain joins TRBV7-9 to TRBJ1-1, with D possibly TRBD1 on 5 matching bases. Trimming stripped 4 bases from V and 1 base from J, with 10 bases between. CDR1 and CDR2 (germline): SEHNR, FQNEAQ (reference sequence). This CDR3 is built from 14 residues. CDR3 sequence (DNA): TGTGCCAGCAGCTACGGGGCCTCGAACACTGAAGCTTTCTTT. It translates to CASSYGASNTEAFF.

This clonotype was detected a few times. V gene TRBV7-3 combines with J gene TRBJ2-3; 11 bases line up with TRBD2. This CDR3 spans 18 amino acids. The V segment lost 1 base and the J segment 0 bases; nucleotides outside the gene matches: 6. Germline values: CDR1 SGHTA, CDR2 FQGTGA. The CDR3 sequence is CASSLNRLAGGSTDTQYF. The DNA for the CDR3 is TGTGCCAGCAGCTTAAATCGGCTAGCGGGGGGTAGCACAGATACGCAGTATTTT.

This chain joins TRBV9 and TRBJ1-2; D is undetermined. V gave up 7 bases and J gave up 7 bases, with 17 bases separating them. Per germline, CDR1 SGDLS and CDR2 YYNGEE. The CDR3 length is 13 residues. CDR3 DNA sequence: TGTGCCAGCTCTCCTTCGATGGGTGCTGGCTACACCTTC. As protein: CASSPSMGAGYTF.

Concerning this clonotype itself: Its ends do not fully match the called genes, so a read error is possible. The CDR3 nucleotides are TGTGCCATCAGTGAGTCGACGCGGACCAGCATAGATACGCAGTATTTT. This translates into CAISESTRTSIDTQYF. V gene TRBV10-3 combines with J gene TRBJ2-3, with no clear D. CDR1 is ENHRY, CDR2 SYGVKD, per germline. The CDR3 totals 16 residues.

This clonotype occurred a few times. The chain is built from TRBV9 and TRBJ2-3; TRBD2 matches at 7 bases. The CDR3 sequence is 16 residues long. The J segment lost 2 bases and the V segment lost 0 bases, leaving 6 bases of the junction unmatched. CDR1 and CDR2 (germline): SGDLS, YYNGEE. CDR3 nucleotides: TGTGCCAGCAGCGTAGAAGGCGGGAGATCCACAGATACGCAGTATTTT. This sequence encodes CASSVEGGRSTDTQYF.

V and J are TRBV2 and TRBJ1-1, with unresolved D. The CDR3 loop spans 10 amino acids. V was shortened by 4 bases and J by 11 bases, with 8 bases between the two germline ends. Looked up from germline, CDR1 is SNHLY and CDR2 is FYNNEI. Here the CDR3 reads CASSGSAAFF. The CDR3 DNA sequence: TGTGCCAGCAGTGGGTCGGCGGCTTTCTTT. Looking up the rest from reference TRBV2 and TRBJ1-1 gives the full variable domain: EPEVTQTPSHQVTQMGQEVILRCVPISNHLYFYWYRQILGQKVEFLVSFYNNEISEKSEIFDDQFSVERPDGSNFTLKIRSTKLEDSAMYFCASSGSAAFFGQGTRLTVV.

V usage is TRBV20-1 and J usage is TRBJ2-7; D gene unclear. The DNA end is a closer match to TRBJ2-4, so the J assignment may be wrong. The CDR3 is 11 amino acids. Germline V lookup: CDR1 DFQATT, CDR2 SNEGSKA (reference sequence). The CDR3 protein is CSDPVNDIQYF. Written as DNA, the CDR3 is TGCAGTGATCCGGTGAACGACATTCAGTACTTC.

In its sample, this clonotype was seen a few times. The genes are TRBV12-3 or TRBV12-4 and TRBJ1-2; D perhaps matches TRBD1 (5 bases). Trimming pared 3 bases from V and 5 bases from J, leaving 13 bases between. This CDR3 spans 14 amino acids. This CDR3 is CASSFGGYQYGYTF. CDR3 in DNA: TGTGCCAGCAGTTTTGGGGGGTATCAGTATGGCTACACCTTC.

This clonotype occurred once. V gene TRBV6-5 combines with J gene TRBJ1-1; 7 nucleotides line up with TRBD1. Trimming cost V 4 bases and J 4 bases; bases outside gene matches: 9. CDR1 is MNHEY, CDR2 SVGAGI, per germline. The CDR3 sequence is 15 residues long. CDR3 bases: TGTGCCAGCAGTTCCGCCCAGGGGGGGACCACTGAAGCTTTCTTT. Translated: CASSSAQGGTTEAFF.

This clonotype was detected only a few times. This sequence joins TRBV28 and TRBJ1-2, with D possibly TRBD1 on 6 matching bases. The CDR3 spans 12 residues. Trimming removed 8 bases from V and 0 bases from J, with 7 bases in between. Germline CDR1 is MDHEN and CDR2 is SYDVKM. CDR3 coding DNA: TGTGCCAGCGGACAGTCTAACTATGGCTACACCTTC. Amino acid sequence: CASGQSNYGYTF.

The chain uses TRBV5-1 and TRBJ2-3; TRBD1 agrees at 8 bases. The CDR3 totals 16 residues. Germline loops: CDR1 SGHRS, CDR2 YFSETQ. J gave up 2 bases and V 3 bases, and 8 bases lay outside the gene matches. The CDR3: CASSSLTGANTDTQYF. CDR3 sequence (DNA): TGCGCCAGCAGCTCCTTGACAGGGGCCAACACAGATACGCAGTATTTT.

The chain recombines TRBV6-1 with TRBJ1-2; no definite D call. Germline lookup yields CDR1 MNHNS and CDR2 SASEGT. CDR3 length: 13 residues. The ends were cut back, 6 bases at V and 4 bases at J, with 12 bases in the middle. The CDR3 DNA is TGTGCCAGCAGAAGCAGGCCCAGCTATGGCTACACCTTC. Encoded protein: CASRSRPSYGYTF.

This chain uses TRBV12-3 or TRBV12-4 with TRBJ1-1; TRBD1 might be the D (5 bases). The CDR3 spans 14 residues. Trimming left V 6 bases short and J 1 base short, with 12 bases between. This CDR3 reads CASRLQASNTEAFF. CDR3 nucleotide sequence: TGTGCCAGCAGATTACAGGCCTCGAACACTGAAGCTTTCTTT.

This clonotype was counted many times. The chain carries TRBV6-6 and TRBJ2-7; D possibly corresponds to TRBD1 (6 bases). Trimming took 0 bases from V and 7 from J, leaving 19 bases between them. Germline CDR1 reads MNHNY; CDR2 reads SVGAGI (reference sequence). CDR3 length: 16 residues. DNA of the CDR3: TGTGCCAGCAGTTACTCAACTCAGGGGATCCACAATGAGCAGTACTTC. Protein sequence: CASSYSTQGIHNEQYF.

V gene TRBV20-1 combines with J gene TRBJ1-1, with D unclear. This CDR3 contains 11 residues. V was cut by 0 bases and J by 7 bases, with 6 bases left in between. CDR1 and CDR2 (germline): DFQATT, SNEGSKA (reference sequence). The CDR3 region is CSARDSSEAFF. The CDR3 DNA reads TGCAGTGCTAGAGACTCCAGTGAAGCTTTCTTT.

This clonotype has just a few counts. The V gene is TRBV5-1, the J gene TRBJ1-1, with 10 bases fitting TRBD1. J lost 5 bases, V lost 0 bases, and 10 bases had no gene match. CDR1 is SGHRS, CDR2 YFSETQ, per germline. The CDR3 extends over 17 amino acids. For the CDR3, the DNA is TGCGCCAGCAGCTTGGACGGGACAGGGGCCACGAGGACTGAAGCTTTCTTT. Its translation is CASSLDGTGATRTEAFF.

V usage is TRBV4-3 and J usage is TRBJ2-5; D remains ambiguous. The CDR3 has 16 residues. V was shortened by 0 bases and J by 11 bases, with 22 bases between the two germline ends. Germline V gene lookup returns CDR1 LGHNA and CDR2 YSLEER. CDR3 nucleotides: TGCGCCAGCAGCCAAGATCAGTCAAGTAGTAAGCATGAGCAGTACTTC. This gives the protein CASSQDQSSSKHEQYF.